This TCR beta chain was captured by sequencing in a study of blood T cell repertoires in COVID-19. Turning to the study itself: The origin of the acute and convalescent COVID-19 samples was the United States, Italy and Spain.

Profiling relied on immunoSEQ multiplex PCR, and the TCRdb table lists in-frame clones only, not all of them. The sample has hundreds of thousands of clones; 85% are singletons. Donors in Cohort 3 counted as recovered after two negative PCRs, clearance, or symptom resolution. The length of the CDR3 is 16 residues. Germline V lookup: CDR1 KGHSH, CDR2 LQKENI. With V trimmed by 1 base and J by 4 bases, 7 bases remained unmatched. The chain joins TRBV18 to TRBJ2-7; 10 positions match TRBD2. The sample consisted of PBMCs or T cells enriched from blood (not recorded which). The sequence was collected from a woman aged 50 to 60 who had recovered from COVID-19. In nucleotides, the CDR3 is TGTGCCAGCTCACCACGGCTAGCGGGAGACTCGTACGAGCAGTACTTC. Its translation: CASSPRLAGDSYEQYF. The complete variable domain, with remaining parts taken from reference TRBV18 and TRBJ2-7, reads NAGVMQNPRHLVRRRGQEARLRCSPMKGHSHVYWYRQLPEEGLKFMVYLQKENIIDESGMPKERFSAEFPKEGPSILRIQQVVRGDSAAYFCASSPRLAGDSYEQYFGPGTRLTVT.